This TCR beta chain was captured in a study of glioma-infiltrating T cells. Whole-study findings and limits: Only very few CDR3 sequences appeared in both tissue and blood. Non-neoplastic patients had below-expected tissue-blood divergence, while all gliomas exceeded expectation.

The iRepertoire nested amplicon-rescue multiplex PCR amplified TCR alpha and beta CDR3s from RNA. In TCRdb, the multiplex PCR reads were re-called with MiXCR into one record per CDR3 protein. Of around 140,000 distinct CDR3 sequences detected, about two fifths appear once; the ten largest clones hold more than 15%. Notes on this clonotype: Its antigen is unknown.

This receptor was taken from a human donor with low-grade glioma or glioblastoma, undergoing nonglioma brain surgery, or in good health (not recorded which). Input material: glioma tissue, nonneoplastic brain tissue, or PBMCs (not recorded which).

The CDR3 DNA sequence: TGCAGTGCTGGTTACAGGGAGCAGCCCCAGCATTTT. Protein: CSAGYREQPQHF. The chain recombines TRBV20-1 with TRBJ1-5; tentative D call: TRBD1 (6 bases). The CDR3 length is 12 residues. Per germline, CDR1 DFQATT and CDR2 SNEGSKA (reference sequence). Trimming shortened V by 5 bases and J by 7 bases, and 12 bases separated the two germline ends.